Described below is a single T cell receptor beta chain sequence and its context. Its antigen is not known. These data are taken from a study of Graves' ophthalmopathy and Graves' hyperthyroidism. Study in general: Investigators collected peripheral blood at initial diagnosis, before any treatment was given. Findings and caveats of the study: Also, most clonotypes expanded in the thyroid above 0.001 frequency appeared in blood.

For repertoire sequencing, the TCR beta CDR3 regions were amplified from RNA transcripts. The workflow started with a first-round RT-PCR run with HTBI primers and then moved on to a second-round multiplex PCR. Each CDR3 protein gets one entry after TCRdb re-called the multiplex PCR reads with MiXCR. The sample consists of 620,000 or so distinct CDR3 sequences, 20% to 25% of them appearing once. Aged 18 to 65, the patients with hyperthyroidism had under 2 months' duration and were newly diagnosed. The length of the CDR3 is 13 residues. Germline V gives CDR1 KGHDR, CDR2 SFDVKD. The germline V and J ends were trimmed by 9 bases and 3 bases, with 13 bases remaining between them.

Sequencing was carried out using peripheral blood. The origin of this receptor is a woman under 30 with stable Graves' hyperthyroidism. Some clones in this sample may be carry-over from other donors' samples. The V and J genes are TRBV24-1 and TRBJ1-1; D is ambiguous. The CDR3 DNA reads as TGTGCCACCGACTCAGGTCGAGACACTGAAGCTTTCTTT. Its translation: CATDSGRDTEAFF.